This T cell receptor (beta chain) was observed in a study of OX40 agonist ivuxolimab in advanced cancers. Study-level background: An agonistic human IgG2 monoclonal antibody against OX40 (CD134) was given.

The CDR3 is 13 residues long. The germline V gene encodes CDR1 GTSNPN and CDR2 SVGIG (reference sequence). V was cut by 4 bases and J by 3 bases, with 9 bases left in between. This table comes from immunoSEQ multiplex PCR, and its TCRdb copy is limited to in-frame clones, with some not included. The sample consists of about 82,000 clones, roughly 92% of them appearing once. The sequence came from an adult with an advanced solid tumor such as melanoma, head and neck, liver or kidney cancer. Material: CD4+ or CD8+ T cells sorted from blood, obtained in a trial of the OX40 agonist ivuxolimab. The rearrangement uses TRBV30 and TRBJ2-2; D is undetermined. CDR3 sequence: CAWTGSYTGELFF. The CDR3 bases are TGTGCCTGGACTGGGTCGTACACCGGGGAGCTGTTTTTT.